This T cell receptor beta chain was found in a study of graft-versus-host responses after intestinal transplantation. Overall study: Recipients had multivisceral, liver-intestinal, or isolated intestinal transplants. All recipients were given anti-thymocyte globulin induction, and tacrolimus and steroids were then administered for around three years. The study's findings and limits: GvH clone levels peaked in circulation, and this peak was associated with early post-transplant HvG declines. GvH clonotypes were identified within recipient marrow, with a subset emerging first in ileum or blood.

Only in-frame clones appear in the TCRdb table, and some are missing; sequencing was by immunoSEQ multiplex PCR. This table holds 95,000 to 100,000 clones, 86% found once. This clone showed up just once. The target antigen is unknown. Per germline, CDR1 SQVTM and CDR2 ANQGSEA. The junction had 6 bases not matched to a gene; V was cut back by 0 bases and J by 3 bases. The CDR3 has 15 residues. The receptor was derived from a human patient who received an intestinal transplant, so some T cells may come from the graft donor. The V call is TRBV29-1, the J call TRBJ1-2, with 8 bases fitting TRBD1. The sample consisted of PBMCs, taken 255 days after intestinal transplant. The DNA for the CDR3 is TGCAGCGTTGAAGATGTCCAGGGGGCGGACTATGGCTACACCTTC. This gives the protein CSVEDVQGADYGYTF.